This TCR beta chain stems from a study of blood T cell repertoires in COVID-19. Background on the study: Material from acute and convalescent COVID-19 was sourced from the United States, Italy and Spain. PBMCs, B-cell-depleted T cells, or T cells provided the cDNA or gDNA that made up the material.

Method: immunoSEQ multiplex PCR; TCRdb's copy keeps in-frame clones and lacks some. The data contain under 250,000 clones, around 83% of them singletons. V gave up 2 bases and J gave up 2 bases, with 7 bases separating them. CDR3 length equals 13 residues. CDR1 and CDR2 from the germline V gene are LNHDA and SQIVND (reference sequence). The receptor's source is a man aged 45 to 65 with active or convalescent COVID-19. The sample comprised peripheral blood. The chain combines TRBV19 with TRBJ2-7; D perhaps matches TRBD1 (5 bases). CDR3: CASSITGAYEQYF. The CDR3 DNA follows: TGTGCCAGTAGTATAACAGGTGCCTACGAGCAGTACTTC.